Detailed here is one T cell receptor beta chain. Its antigen is unknown. Other DNA sequences of this sample code for an identical CDR3. The CD4+ fraction was divided into a CD45RA+ naive subset and a CD45RA-negative memory subset. The data stem from a study of shared clonotypes between healthy human individuals. Findings of the study overall: Collection of samples was limited to blood; tissue repertoires likely differ.

Original processing notes: Filtering of immunoSEQ junctional sequences could not match full-length read filtering. Here immunoSEQ multiplex PCR was the method, and the copy in TCRdb shows in-frame clones only, minus some. V and J calls and clone size are those listed in that table; D and trimming were worked out from the DNA. The sample holds over a million clones, 96% seen once. CDR3 length: 14 residues. Trimming shortened V by 0 bases and J by 1 base, and 7 bases separated the two germline ends. Per the germline V gene, CDR1 is SGDLS and CDR2 is YYNGEE. The clonotype was recovered from a man in his thirties or forties in good health. J is TRBJ1-1 and V is TRBV9; a possible D gene is TRBD1 (6 bases). Sequenced: naive CD4+ T cells sorted from blood. Stated subset: CD45RA+ positively selected. The CDR3 sequence: CASSVEGENTEAFF. CDR3 DNA: TGTGCCAGCAGCGTAGAGGGGGAGAACACTGAAGCTTTCTTT.